A selection of T cell receptor beta chains follows, all from one sample in a study of blood T cell repertoires in COVID-19. TCRdb's copy holds only in-frame clones and misses some; the assay was immunoSEQ multiplex PCR. The sample lists approximately 120,000 clones, almost 85% occurring once. The sample was peripheral blood. These receptors all stem from a human donor in a cohort sampled during active COVID-19. Both conserved end residues are part of each CDR3. A D gene is named only where the DNA matches it firmly. Size values are once, few and many counts, or a class for expanded clones, and some rows have none.

size	length	V	D	J	CDR3	DNA
-	16	TRBV19	TRBD2	TRBJ2-7	CASSAQTSGGTHEQYF	TGTGCCAGTAGTGCCCAAACTAGCGGGGGGACCCACGAGCAGTACTTC
once	15	TRBV18	-	TRBJ1-2	CASSPPAGLSYGYTF	TGTGCCAGCTCACCACCGGCGGGGCTTAGCTATGGCTACACCTTC
few	13	TRBV6-5	-	TRBJ1-5	CASSRDTHQPQHF	TGTGCCAGCAGCCGGGACACCCATCAGCCCCAGCATTTT
-	13	TRBV20-1	-	TRBJ1-5	CSASSMADQPQHF	TGCAGTGCTAGTAGTATGGCGGATCAGCCCCAGCATTTT
-	13	TRBV10-1	-	TRBJ1-1	CASSGQKNTEAFF	TGCGCCAGCAGTGGGCAGAAGAACACTGAAGCTTTCTTT
-	18	TRBV18	TRBD1	TRBJ2-1	CASSPRGQGALRYNEQFF	TGTGCCAGCTCACCAAGAGGTCAGGGGGCTTTACGGTACAATGAGCAGTTCTTC
-	12	TRBV3-1/TRBV3-2	-	TRBJ2-7	CASSQDGGEQYF	TGTGCCAGCAGCCAAGATGGAGGCGAGCAGTACTTC
-	16	TRBV30	-	TRBJ1-3	CAWRERFLDLRNTIYF	TGTGCCTGGAGAGAGAGGTTCTTGGATCTACGAAACACCATATATTTT
many	13	TRBV30	TRBD1	TRBJ1-2	CAWSRDRPYGYTF	TGTGCCTGGAGTAGGGACAGACCCTATGGCTACACCTTC
-	12	TRBV7-8	-	TRBJ2-5	CASSPEFETQYF	TGTGCCAGCAGCCCCGAGTTCGAGACCCAGTACTTC
once	14	TRBV5-1	-	TRBJ1-3	CASSTGQFGNTIYF	TGCGCCAGCAGCACGGGACAATTTGGAAACACCATATATTTT
-	16	TRBV5-1	TRBD2	TRBJ2-3	CASSPRTSRGTDTQYF	TGCGCCAGCAGCCCAAGGACTAGCCGAGGCACAGATACGCAGTATTTT
-	15	TRBV4-2	TRBD1	TRBJ2-7	CASSQDGQAGYEQYF	TGTGCCAGCAGCCAAGACGGACAGGCCGGCTACGAGCAGTACTTC
-	13	TRBV30	-	TRBJ1-2	CAWSYGTMYGYTF	TGTGCCTGGAGCTACGGGACAATGTATGGCTACACCTTC
-	16	TRBV5-4	TRBD1	TRBJ2-7	CASSSAPGTGSYEQYF	TGTGCCAGCAGCTCGGCCCCGGGGACAGGCTCCTACGAGCAGTACTTC
-	17	TRBV5-6	TRBD1	TRBJ1-2	CASSPMDRRVSNYGYTF	TGTGCCAGCAGCCCCATGGACAGGCGGGTATCTAACTATGGCTACACCTTC
-	14	TRBV7-9	TRBD1	TRBJ1-5	CASSFQGGNQPQHF	TGTGCCAGCAGCTTCCAGGGGGGCAATCAGCCCCAGCATTTT
-	15	TRBV9	TRBD2	TRBJ2-1	CASGVGTRSTDEQFF	TGTGCCAGCGGAGTCGGGACTAGGAGTACAGATGAGCAGTTCTTC
-	13	TRBV27	TRBD2	TRBJ2-7	CASSLSSGALWYF	TGTGCCAGCAGTTTATCTAGCGGGGCACTTTGGTACTTC
-	14	TRBV2	TRBD1	TRBJ1-6	CASRAGTGNSPLHF	TGTGCCAGCAGAGCCGGGACAGGCAATTCACCCCTCCACTTT
few	17	TRBV7-6	-	TRBJ1-4	CAVKYPDRQATNEKLFF	TGTGCCGTAAAATACCCGGACAGACAAGCAACTAATGAAAAACTGTTTTTT
-	13	TRBV7-8	-	TRBJ1-2	CASSLMTRYGYTF	TGTGCCAGCAGCTTAATGACACGTTATGGCTACACCTTC
-	13	TRBV29-1	-	TRBJ2-5	CSGRQARQETQYF	TGCAGCGGTAGACAAGCCAGGCAAGAGACCCAGTACTTC
once	16	TRBV13	-	TRBJ1-1	CASRLPGGNVDTEAFF	TGTGCCAGCCGACTACCGGGGGGGAATGTAGACACTGAAGCTTTCTTT
-	18	TRBV3-1/TRBV3-2	TRBD1	TRBJ2-7	CASSQDRQGIESGYEQYF	TGTGCCAGCAGCCAAGACAGACAGGGTATTGAATCTGGCTACGAGCAGTACTTC
once	15	TRBV5-4	-	TRBJ1-6	CASSLDALINSPLHF	TGTGCCAGCAGCTTGGATGCGCTTATCAATTCACCCCTCCACTTT